This T cell receptor beta chain is from a study of blood T cell repertoires in COVID-19 (dated by TCRdb to 2019 to 2021). For the study in its entirety: The collaborator samples originated in the United States, Italy and Spain and spanned the acute and convalescent phases of COVID-19. The repertoires were released in a freely available public database intended as a resource for research on the immune response to SARS-CoV-2. Nearly every sample came with metadata listing a de-identified subject ID, COVID-19 status, age in years and sex. The samples were drawn from the first 160 participants of the ongoing ImmuneRACE study and from 1,254 subjects provided by 6 global collaborators. The dataset comprised deeply sampled blood TCRbeta repertoires from subjects exposed to, actively infected with, or recovered from COVID-19. The prospective study material was composed of cDNA or gDNA derived from T cells, B-cell-depleted T cells, or PBMCs. HLA class I and class II types, where available, came from metadata supplied by the sample provider rather than from assay-based typing. Study-wide conclusions, independent of this receptor: The amount of clinical and demographic metadata varied by source and participant and was provided uncurated.

Participants in the prospective study were aged roughly 18 to 89 years, lived in approximately 26 United States geographic areas, and enrolled through a virtual design. Cohort assignment in the prospective study relied on participant-reported clinical history from a screening survey and a study questionnaire. For ImmuneRACE Cohort 3, a participant was defined as recovered based on two consecutive negative NP/OP PCR tests, clearance by a healthcare professional, or resolution of symptoms. In the prospective study, mobile phlebotomists collected whole blood, serum and a nasopharyngeal or oropharyngeal swab from each participant. Participants in the prospective study had the option to provide additional blood draws and questionnaires over a 2-month period. Before DNA extraction, blood samples from the prospective study were shipped at room temperature or frozen. The immunoSEQ Assay, a bias-controlled multiplex PCR, was used to amplify TCRbeta CDR3 regions from genomic DNA. The original methods were these. The number of nucleated cells in each sample was estimated from the amplification of reference gene primers within the assay. Sequence reads were collapsed and filtered to measure the absolute abundance of every unique TCRbeta CDR3 rearrangement. For each sample, productive Simpson clonality was calculated as the square root of Simpson's diversity index across productive rearrangements. Held by TCRdb, this immuneACCESS table contains in-frame sequences only and omits some clones. Under half of the omission traces to an unresolved V gene where checked; the cause of the rest is unknown. V and J calls and clone size are those listed in that table; D and trimming were worked out from the DNA. The sample table lists approximately 440,000 clones, about 92% of them with a count of one. About 0.6% of the sample lies in the top ten.

The germline V gene (reference sequence) sets CDR1 to MNHEY and CDR2 to SMNVEV. Its CDR3 holds 13 amino acids, cysteine through phenylalanine. Just the 39-base CDR3 DNA is kept, in frame starting at base 1. After removal of 5 bases from V and 8 bases from J, the junction retains 5 bases not matched to a gene. Remarks on this clone: No cognate antigen has been identified for it. Base qualities are not recorded, but no much larger clone differs from it by a single base.

The sample comprised PBMCs or T cells enriched from blood (not recorded which). This clonotype originated in a man between 18 and 29 years old who had recovered from COVID-19. This sequence uses TRBV27 and TRBJ1-4; 7 central bases correspond to TRBD1. The CDR3 here reads CASSRQGGEKLFF. The base sequence is TGTGCCAGCAGTCGGCAGGGGGGAGAAAAACTGTTTTTT. The CDR3 plus the reference TRBV27 and TRBJ1-4 genes for the other parts give the full variable domain: EAQVTQNPRYLITVTGKKLTVTCSQNMNHEYMSWYRQDPGLGLRQIYYSMNVEVTDKGDVPEGYKVSRKEKRNFPLILESPSPNQTSLYFCASSRQGGEKLFFGSGTQLSVL.